This TCR beta chain was documented in a study of T cell repertoires in cytomegalovirus infection. The CDR3 consists of 17 residues. V gave up 4 bases and J gave up 4 bases; unmatched junction bases: 14. CDR1 SGHTA and CDR2 FQGNSA come from the germline V gene. This clonotype was counted at least ten times. The antigen remains unidentified. TCRdb re-called the reads with MiXCR, one entry per CDR3 protein. The table shows 360,000 or so distinct CDR3 sequences, with 34% occurring only once. The sequence came from a human donor in good health (CMV status not recorded). Some clones in this sample may be carry-over from other donors' samples. The sample was cultured PBMCs, taken from culture after CMV antigen stimulation. The rearrangement uses TRBV7-2 and TRBJ1-2, with 8 positions matching TRBD1. CDR3 sequence: CASSSGQGDASGYGYTF. In nucleotides, the CDR3 is TGTGCCAGCAGCTCCGGACAGGGTGATGCCTCAGGCTATGGCTACACCTTC.